This T cell receptor beta chain was sequenced during a study of blood T cell repertoires in COVID-19. Study-level information: T cells, B-cell-depleted T cells, or PBMCs provided the cDNA or gDNA that served as material.

Per the authors' pipeline: How many nucleated cells were present was estimated from reference gene primer amplification. TCRdb keeps only in-frame clones here, not all; method: immunoSEQ multiplex PCR. The V and J calls and clone size come from that table; D and trimming were worked out from the DNA. The sample includes some 75,000 clones, 75% to 90% of them seen just once. The count of this clone is one. Trimming removed 2 bases from V and 3 bases from J, with 10 bases in between. The CDR3 has 15 residues. From germline, CDR1 is ENHRY and CDR2 SYGVKD. The sequencing input was peripheral blood. The chain links TRBV10-3 to TRBJ1-4; D not resolved. This sequence was found in a man aged 55 to 70 with acute or convalescent COVID-19. CDR3 sequence (DNA): TGTGCCATCAGTGAGGGCAGATCAGCTAATGAAAAACTGTTTTTT. Protein sequence: CAISEGRSANEKLFF.